These 8 T cell receptor beta chains were all obtained from the same sample, sequenced in a study of blood T cell repertoires in COVID-19. The protocol was immunoSEQ multiplex PCR, while the TCRdb copy is restricted to in-frame clones and leaves out a portion. The data hold about 260,000 clones, with about 83% observed a single time. The specimen was PBMCs or T cells enriched from blood (not recorded which). These TCRs come from a woman between 45 and 65 years old who had recovered from COVID-19.

The chain carries TRBV7-9 and TRBJ2-5, with D perhaps TRBD1 (5 bases). CDR3 length equals 13 residues. Germline V gene sequence: CDR1 SEHNR, CDR2 FQNEAQ (reference sequence). V shed 9 bases and J shed 3 bases, with 14 bases lying between them. CDR3 bases: TGTGCCAGTTCCCCCAAGGGGAAAGAGACCCAGTACTTC. The encoded protein is CASSPKGKETQYF.

The CDR3 DNA reads as TGTGCCAGCAGCTTAGCGGGACAGCTCGCGAACACCGGGGAGCTGTTTTTT. Its translation is CASSLAGQLANTGELFF. J is TRBJ2-2 and V is TRBV11-3, with 7 bases lining up with TRBD1. Unmatched junction bases numbered 5, after V lost 1 base and J lost 0 bases. Per germline, CDR1 SGHNT and CDR2 YENEEA. The CDR3 length is 17 residues.

This clone was observed a single time. This rearrangement joins TRBV27 to TRBJ2-2; D not resolved. V lost 6 bases, J lost 2 bases, and 7 bases lay in between. The CDR3 loop spans 13 amino acids. Germline V gene sequence: CDR1 MNHEY, CDR2 SMNVEV (reference sequence). The CDR3: CASSKTNTGELFF. CDR3 coding DNA: TGTGCCAGCAGCAAAACAAACACCGGGGAGCTGTTTTTT.

This clone has a single count. The chain employs TRBV12-3 or TRBV12-4 and TRBJ1-3; D is uncertain. The CDR3 is made up of 11 amino acids. Trimming shortened V by 4 bases and J by 9 bases, and 7 bases separated the two germline ends. As DNA, the CDR3 is TGTGCCAGCAGTTCACTGAGCACCATATATTTT. Translation: CASSSLSTIYF.

The rearrangement joins TRBV27 to TRBJ2-3, with a weak D call TRBD2 (6 bases). Germline CDR1 MNHEY, CDR2 SMNVEV (reference sequence). The CDR3 is 15 residues long. The V gene lost 8 bases and the J gene lost 3 bases, with 18 bases spanning the gap. This CDR3 reads CASSFGGFGTDTQYF. As DNA, the CDR3 is TGTGCCAGCTCCTTCGGAGGGTTTGGGACAGATACGCAGTATTTT.

V and J are TRBV24-1 and TRBJ2-3; 9 positions agree with TRBD1. This CDR3 spans 13 amino acids. Per the germline V gene, CDR1 is KGHDR and CDR2 is SFDVKD. J gave up 5 bases and V 9 bases, and 5 bases lay outside the gene matches. The CDR3 DNA follows: TGTGCCACCGGGGACAGGGTAGGAGATACGCAGTATTTT. Residues: CATGDRVGDTQYF.

CDR3 sequence: CASSDVGGIDTQYF. DNA for the CDR3: TGTGCCAGCAGTGACGTGGGAGGGATAGATACGCAGTATTTT. The chain recombines TRBV2 with TRBJ2-3; TRBD2 agrees at 7 bases. This CDR3 spans 14 amino acids. CDR1 and CDR2 (germline): SNHLY, FYNNEI. V dropped 3 bases and J dropped 5; count of bases not matched to a gene: 5.

The chain uses TRBV18 and TRBJ2-7; 11 bases agree with TRBD2. CDR3 length: 15 residues. V shed 0 bases and J 4 bases; nucleotides not matched to a gene: 2. Germline V gene lookup returns CDR1 KGHSH and CDR2 LQKENI. The CDR3 region has the DNA TGTGCCAGCTCACCACCGGGACTAGCGGAGTACGAGCAGTACTTC. Amino acid sequence: CASSPPGLAEYEQYF.